There are many counts of the clone carrying this T cell receptor (beta chain). The data belong to a study of T-cell reconstitution after alpha-beta-depleted transplantation in children. CDR1 and CDR2 from the germline V gene are MNHEY and SVGAGI. The CDR3 is made up of 16 amino acids. Deletions cut 2 bases from V and 0 bases from J, with 10 bases between. The TCRbeta library was prepared with unique molecular identifiers. TCRdb processed the PCR reads anew with MiXCR; each CDR3 protein has one entry. Found here are around 600,000 distinct CDR3 sequences, 10% to 13% of them singletons; the top ten hold about 4%.

Source: PBMCs from the stem cell graft donor, taken from the stem cell graft. This receptor was obtained from a human donor who donated a stem cell graft to a child with acute myeloid leukemia. The chain joins TRBV6-5 to TRBJ2-2; D call uncertain. The CDR3 DNA reads as TGTGCCAGCAGTTACCTACACGCGACGAACACCGGGGAGCTGTTTTTT. This encodes CASSYLHATNTGELFF.